The present T cell receptor (beta chain) was sequenced within a study of cytomegalovirus exposure and HLA in healthy donors. Study-wide context: An earlier analysis identified 117 million unique TCR beta sequences in about 200 million T cells.

Researchers ran the PCR with 60 Vbeta and 13 Jbeta primers. Repertoires were generated with immunoSEQ multiplex PCR, while TCRdb's copy carries only in-frame clones and drops some. Among 210,000 or so clones listed, more than 70% were seen once. Healthy individuals who donated bone marrow served as the donors. The sequence derives from a boy aged 5-17 years in good health and CMV-seronegative. The specimen was PBMCs.

This chain's CDR3 is CAWSLRGIFTEAFF. The CDR3 bases are TGTGCCTGGAGCCTACGGGGGATTTTCACTGAAGCTTTCTTT. V is TRBV30 and J is TRBJ1-1; tentative D call: TRBD1 (5 bases). In germline, CDR1 is GTSNPN, CDR2 SVGIG (reference sequence). The V gene lost 3 bases and the J gene lost 4 bases, with 15 bases spanning the gap. There are 14 residues in the CDR3.